One T cell receptor (beta chain) is described in this entry. Its specificity is not known. This CDR3 comprises 14 residues. The V gene lost 3 bases and the J gene lost 6 bases, with 11 bases spanning the gap. This sample was taken from a study of T-cell memory formation after mild COVID-19. Study-wide results and limits: Of the contracting clones, CD4+ ones lay mainly in CM and EM, and CD8+ ones in EMRA. Memory sampled before infection contained some responding clones, suggesting cross-reactive memory joined.

TCRdb recomputed calls from the 5' RACE reads with MiXCR, one row per CDR3 protein. Altogether hundreds of thousands of distinct CDR3 sequences are present, about 16% being singletons, with the ten largest covering roughly 24%. This receptor was identified in a young man who had mild COVID-19 (a few samples of this study predate the infection). Cell type and time point are not known. The specimen sequenced was PBMCs or a T cell subset sorted from them (not recorded which). The V gene is TRBV12-3 or TRBV12-4, the J gene TRBJ2-2, with D tentatively TRBD2 (6 bases). The CDR3 region is CASSFRRGPGELFF. CDR3 DNA sequence: TGTGCCAGCAGTTTTCGGCGGGGTCCCGGGGAGCTGTTTTTT.